Shown below are 8 T cell receptor beta chains from a single sample sequenced in a study of T cell responses to AZD1222 COVID-19 vaccine. Libraries were prepared by immunoSEQ multiplex PCR; TCRdb keeps only in-frame clonotypes and omits some of them. Of some 120,000 clones in the sample, about 90% are singletons; the top ten hold around a tenth. The starting material was peripheral blood, obtained on day 0 of AZD1222 vaccination. Receptors originate from an adult in good health.

The chain employs TRBV9 and TRBJ2-7; possible D gene TRBD1, 5 bases. Per the germline V gene, CDR1 is SGDLS and CDR2 is YYNGEE. The CDR3 totals 14 residues. With 0 bases removed from V and 0 bases from J, the gap between germline ends came to 7 bases. The CDR3 DNA reads TGTGCCAGCAGCGTAGCCCAGGGCTCCTACGAGCAGTACTTC. Amino acid sequence: CASSVAQGSYEQYF.

This chain uses TRBV6-2 or TRBV6-3 with TRBJ2-5; D not certain. V dropped 3 bases and J dropped 1 base, with 9 bases sitting between them. The CDR3 has 14 residues. Per the germline V gene, CDR1 is MNHEY and CDR2 is SVGEGT. Here the CDR3 reads CASSYTMTQETQYF. In DNA, the CDR3 is TGTGCCAGCAGTTATACGATGACCCAAGAGACCCAGTACTTC.

The chain recombines TRBV27 with TRBJ2-1; 11 positions match TRBD2. The CDR3 has 12 amino acids. The germline gives CDR1 MNHEY, CDR2 SMNVEV (reference sequence). The J segment lost 13 bases and the V segment lost 4 bases, leaving 3 bases of the junction unmatched. The CDR3 nucleotides are TGTGCCAGCAGTTCCGGACTAGCGGGCCAGTTCTTC. Translating it yields CASSSGLAGQFF.

The DNA of the CDR3 is TGTGCCAGCAGTTTAAGGACGTACACCGGGGAGCTGTTTTTT. Translation: CASSLRTYTGELFF. This chain uses TRBV27 with TRBJ2-2; D not resolved. Germline V CDR1 and CDR2: MNHEY, SMNVEV (reference sequence). The CDR3 covers 14 residues. Trimming removed 2 bases at V and 3 bases at J, with 7 bases between.

The J gene is TRBJ2-4, the V gene TRBV7-9, with a weak D call TRBD2 (6 bases). Trimming shortened V by 4 bases and J by 7 bases, and 20 bases separated the two germline ends. CDR3 length: 16 residues. Germline values: CDR1 SEHNR, CDR2 FQNEAQ (reference sequence). The CDR3 DNA sequence: TGTGCCAGCAGCTCCTCCGAGGCGGCGGGACTCAACATTCAGTACTTC. Protein product: CASSSSEAAGLNIQYF.

The CDR3 sequence is CASSRPLPRSGANVLTF. The CDR3 coding sequence is TGTGCCAGCAGTCGACCGCTTCCCCGATCTGGGGCCAACGTCCTGACTTTC. V and J are TRBV28 and TRBJ2-6; D not certain. The CDR3 is 17 amino acids. Between the trimmed V and J ends, which lost 5 bases and 1 base, there was a span of 15 bases. Germline V gene lookup returns CDR1 MDHEN and CDR2 SYDVKM.

This clone was observed a handful of times. The chain has TRBV7-3 and TRBJ2-7; possibly TRBD2 for D (5 bases). V was pared by 5 bases and J by 3 bases, with 11 bases between. The CDR3 runs to 13 residues. From germline, CDR1 is SGHTA and CDR2 FQGTGA. DNA of the CDR3: TGTGCCAGCAGCCATACTAGAGTCTACGAGCAGTACTTC. This sequence encodes CASSHTRVYEQYF.

The chain has TRBV28 and TRBJ2-7; 9 bases are shared with TRBD1. J was trimmed by 7 bases and V by 6 bases; bases with no gene match: 7. The CDR3 contains 13 residues. CDR1 is MDHEN, CDR2 SYDVKM, per germline. The DNA of the CDR3 is TGTGCCAGCAGGCCAACAGGGGGCGGGGAGCAGTACTTC. This sequence encodes CASRPTGGGEQYF.